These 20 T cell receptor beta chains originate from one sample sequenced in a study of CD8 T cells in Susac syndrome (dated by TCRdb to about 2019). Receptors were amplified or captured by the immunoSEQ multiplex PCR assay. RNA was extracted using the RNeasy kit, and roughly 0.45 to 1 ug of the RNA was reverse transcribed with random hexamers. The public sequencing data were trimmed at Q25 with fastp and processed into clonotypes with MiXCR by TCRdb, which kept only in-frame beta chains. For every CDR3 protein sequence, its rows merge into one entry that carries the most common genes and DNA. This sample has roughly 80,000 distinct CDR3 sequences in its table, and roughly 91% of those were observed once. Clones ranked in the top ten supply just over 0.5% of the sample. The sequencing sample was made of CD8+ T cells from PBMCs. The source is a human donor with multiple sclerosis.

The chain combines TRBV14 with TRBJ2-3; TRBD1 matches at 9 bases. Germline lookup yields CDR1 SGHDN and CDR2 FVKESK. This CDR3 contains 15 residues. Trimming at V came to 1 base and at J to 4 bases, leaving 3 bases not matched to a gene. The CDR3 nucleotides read TGTGCCAGCAGCCAAGGACAGGGGGTAGCAGATACGCAGTATTTT. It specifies CASSQGQGVADTQYF.

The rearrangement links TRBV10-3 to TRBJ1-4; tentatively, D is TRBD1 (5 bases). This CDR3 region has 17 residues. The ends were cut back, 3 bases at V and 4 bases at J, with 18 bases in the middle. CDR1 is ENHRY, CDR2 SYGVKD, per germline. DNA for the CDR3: TGTGCCATCAGTGACCCCGGACAACCCGAGGGTAATGAAAAACTGTTTTTT. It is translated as CAISDPGQPEGNEKLFF.

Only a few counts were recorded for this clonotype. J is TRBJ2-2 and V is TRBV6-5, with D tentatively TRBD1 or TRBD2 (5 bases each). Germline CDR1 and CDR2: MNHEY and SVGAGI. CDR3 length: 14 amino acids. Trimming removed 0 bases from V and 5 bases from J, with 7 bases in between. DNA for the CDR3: TGTGCCAGCAGTTACTCGTGGGGGACCGGGGAGCTGTTTTTT. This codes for CASSYSWGTGELFF.

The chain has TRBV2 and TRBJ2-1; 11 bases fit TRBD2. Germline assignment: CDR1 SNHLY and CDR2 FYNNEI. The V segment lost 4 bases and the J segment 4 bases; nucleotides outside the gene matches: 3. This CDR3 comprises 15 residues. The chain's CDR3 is CASSALAGEYNEQFF. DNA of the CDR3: TGTGCCAGCAGTGCACTAGCGGGAGAGTACAATGAGCAGTTCTTC.

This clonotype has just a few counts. The CDR3 sequence: CASSPGENEQYF. The DNA for the CDR3 is TGTGCCAGCAGTCCGGGGGAAAACGAGCAGTACTTC. The chain links TRBV27 to TRBJ2-7, with D maybe TRBD2 (6 bases). Germline CDR1 reads MNHEY; CDR2 reads SMNVEV (reference sequence). The length of the CDR3 is 12 residues. Trimming removed 5 bases from V and 5 bases from J, with 10 bases in between.

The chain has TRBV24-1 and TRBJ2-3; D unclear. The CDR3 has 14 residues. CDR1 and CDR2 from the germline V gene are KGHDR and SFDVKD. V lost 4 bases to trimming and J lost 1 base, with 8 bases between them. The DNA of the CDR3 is TGTGCCACCAGTGACCGCCGGGGCACAGATACGCAGTATTTT. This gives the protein CATSDRRGTDTQYF.

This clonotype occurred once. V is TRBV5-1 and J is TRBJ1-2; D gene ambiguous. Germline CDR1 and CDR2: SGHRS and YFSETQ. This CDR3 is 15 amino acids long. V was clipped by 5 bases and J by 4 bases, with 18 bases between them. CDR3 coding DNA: TGCGCCAGCAGTCTGGACCGCTCCCCAGCCTATGGCTACACCTTC. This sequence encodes CASSLDRSPAYGYTF.

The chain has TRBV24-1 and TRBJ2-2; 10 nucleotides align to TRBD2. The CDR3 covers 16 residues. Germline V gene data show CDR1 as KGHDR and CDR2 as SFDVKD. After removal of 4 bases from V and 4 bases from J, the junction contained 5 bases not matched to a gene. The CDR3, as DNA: TGTGCCACCAGTGACGAAGCGGGAGGGCCCACCGGGGAGCTGTTTTTT. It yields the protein CATSDEAGGPTGELFF.

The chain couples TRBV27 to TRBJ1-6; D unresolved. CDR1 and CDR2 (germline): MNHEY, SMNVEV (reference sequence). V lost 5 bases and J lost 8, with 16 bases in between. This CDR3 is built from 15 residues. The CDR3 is CASSPLGPADSPLHF. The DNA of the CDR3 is TGTGCCAGCAGTCCCCTAGGACCGGCGGATTCACCCCTCCACTTT.

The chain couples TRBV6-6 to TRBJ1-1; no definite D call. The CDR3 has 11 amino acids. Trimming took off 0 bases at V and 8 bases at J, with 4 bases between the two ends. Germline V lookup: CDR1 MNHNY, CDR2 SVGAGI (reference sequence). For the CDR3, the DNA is TGTGCCAGCAGTTACTCGGGAGAAGCTTTCTTT. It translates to CASSYSGEAFF.

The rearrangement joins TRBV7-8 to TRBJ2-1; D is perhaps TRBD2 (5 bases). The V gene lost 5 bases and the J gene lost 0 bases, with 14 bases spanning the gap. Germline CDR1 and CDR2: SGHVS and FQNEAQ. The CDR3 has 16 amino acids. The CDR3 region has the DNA TGTGCCAGCAGCCTGTGGGGAACTAGCTCCTACAATGAGCAGTTCTTC. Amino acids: CASSLWGTSSYNEQFF.

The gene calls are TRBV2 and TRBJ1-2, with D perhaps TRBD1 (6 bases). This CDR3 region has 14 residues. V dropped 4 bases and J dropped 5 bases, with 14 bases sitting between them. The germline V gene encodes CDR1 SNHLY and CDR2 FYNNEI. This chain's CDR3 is CASSVGGQGYGYTF. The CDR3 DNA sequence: TGTGCCAGCAGTGTGGGGGGGCAAGGGTATGGCTACACCTTC.

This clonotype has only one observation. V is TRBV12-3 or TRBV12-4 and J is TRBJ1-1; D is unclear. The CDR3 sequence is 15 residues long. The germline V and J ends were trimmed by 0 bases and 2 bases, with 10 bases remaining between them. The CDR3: CASSLAVRANTEAFF. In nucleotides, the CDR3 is TGTGCCAGCAGTTTAGCGGTCAGAGCAAACACTGAAGCTTTCTTT.

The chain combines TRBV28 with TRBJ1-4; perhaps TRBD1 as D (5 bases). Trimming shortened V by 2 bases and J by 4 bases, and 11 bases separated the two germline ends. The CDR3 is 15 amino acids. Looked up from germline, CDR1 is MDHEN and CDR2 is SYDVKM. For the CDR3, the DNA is TGTGCCAGCAGTTTAAACGGGCAGGGTAATGAAAAACTGTTTTTT. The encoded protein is CASSLNGQGNEKLFF.

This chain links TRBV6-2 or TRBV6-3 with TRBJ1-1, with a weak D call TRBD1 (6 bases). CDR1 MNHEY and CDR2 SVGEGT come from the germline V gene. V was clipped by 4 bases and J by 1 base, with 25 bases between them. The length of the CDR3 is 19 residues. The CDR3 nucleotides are TGTGCCAGCAGTTTCTGGGCCTCGGGGGCCATTGGAGAGAACACTGAAGCTTTCTTT. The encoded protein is CASSFWASGAIGENTEAFF.

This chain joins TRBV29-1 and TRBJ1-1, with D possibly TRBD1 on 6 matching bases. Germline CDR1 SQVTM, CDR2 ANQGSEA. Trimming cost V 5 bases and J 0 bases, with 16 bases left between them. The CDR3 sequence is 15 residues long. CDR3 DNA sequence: TGCAGCGTTACCACGATCGACAGGCTGAACACTGAAGCTTTCTTT. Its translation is CSVTTIDRLNTEAFF.

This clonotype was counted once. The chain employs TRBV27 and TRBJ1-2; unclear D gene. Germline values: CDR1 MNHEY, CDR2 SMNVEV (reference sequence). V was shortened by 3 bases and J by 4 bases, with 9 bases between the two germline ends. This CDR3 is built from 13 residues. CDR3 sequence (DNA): TGTGCCAGCAGTTTTGGGCCAGTCTATGGCTACACCTTC. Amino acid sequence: CASSFGPVYGYTF.

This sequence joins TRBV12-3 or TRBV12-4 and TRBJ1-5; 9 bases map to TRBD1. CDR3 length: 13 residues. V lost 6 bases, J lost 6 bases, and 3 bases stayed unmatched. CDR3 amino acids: CASSGQGSQPQHF. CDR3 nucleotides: TGTGCCAGCAGCGGACAGGGGAGTCAGCCCCAGCATTTT.

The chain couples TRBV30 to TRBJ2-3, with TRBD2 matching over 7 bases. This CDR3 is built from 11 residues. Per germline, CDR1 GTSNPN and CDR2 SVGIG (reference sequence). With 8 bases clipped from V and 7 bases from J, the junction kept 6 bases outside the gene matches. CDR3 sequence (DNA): TGTGCCGGGGGGGAGGGCAATACGCAGTATTTT. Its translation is CAGGEGNTQYF.

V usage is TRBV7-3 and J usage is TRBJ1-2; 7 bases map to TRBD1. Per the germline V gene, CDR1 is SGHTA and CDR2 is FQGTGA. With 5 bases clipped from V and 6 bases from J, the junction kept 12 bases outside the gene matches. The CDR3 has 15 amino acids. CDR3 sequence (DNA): TGTGCCAGCAGCCCAGCGGCCAGGGGGTTTCATGGCTACACCTTC. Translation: CASSPAARGFHGYTF. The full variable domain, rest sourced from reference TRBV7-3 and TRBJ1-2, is GAGVSQTPSNKVTEKGKYVELRCDPISGHTALYWYRQSLGQGPEFLIYFQGTGAADDSGLPNDRFFAVRPEGSVSTLKIQRTERGDSAVYLCASSPAARGFHGYTFGSGTRLTVV.